The present TCR beta chain was sequenced within a study of naive and memory T cell subsets (dated by TCRdb to 2016 to 2017). Concerning the study at large: An open-source, UMI-based TCR alpha and beta sequencing pipeline was applied to sorted naive and memory peripheral blood T cell subsets. IgG serology results and the functional CMV T cell responses were in complete agreement. RNA was DNase-treated and reverse transcribed with TCR constant-region primers, mostly using SuperScript III. Study-wide conclusions, independent of this receptor: TCR abundance followed a power law with an exponent that was different for naive and memory subsets but consistent across the three individuals. Each clonotype was defined as a single alpha or beta chain sequence rather than as a paired alpha/beta receptor. The repertoire findings for the naive and memory subsets could not be validated against a ground truth because none was available. A few larger clonotypes were present in naive repertoires, particularly the CD8 repertoires, and these clonotypes were possibly memory cells re-expressing CD45RA. RNA-based TCR counts may be affected by expression changes linked to T cell activation and differentiation. In both CD4 and CD8 cells, going from naive through CM, EM and EMRA, the Gini index went up while Shannon and inverse Simpson diversity went down. Once error correction was done, more than 85% of naive TCR sequences showed up just once, which made the naive abundance distributions much steeper than those of the memory subsets.

From the second PCR step onward, the TCR alpha chain libraries and the TCR beta chain libraries were amplified separately. Donor CMV status was determined by IFNgamma production from CD4+ T cells after overnight stimulation of fresh PBMCs with CMV viral lysate. Using Miltenyi beads, CD4 T cells were first positively selected, and CD8 T cells were then positively selected from the CD4-negative fraction. Cells were stained for CD3, CD4, CD8, CD45RA, CD27 and a live/dead dye and were sorted on a BD Aria II into four subsets based on CD45RA and CD27. Blood was obtained from three healthy volunteers, and the blood from each volunteer was fractionated into CD4 and CD8 T cells and subsequently into four differentiation subsets. About 110 ml of peripheral blood was collected from each donor, and PBMC were isolated by Ficoll-Paque PLUS density-gradient centrifugation. Sorted cells were lysed in RLT buffer, and RNA was extracted with a Qiagen RNeasy kit and stored at -80°C.

This clonotype was recorded at least ten times. Its antigen remains unidentified. Per-base qualities were not stored, and no clone one base away is much larger. The germline V gene gives CDR1 as SGDLS and CDR2 as YYNGEE. Counted from cysteine to phenylalanine, this CDR3 has 14 amino acids. Of all the DNA, just the CDR3 is kept, 42 bases in frame from base 1. V ends up 0 bases short and J 5 bases short, with an unmatched junction base count of 3. Library generation was performed with UMI-ligation and nested PCR. An equimolar mix of two oligonucleotides covering both TRBC1 and TRBC2 was used as the beta constant-region primer. The ligated cDNA went through four rounds of PCR with nested alpha and beta constant-region primers together with the SP2 primer. A single-stranded oligonucleotide containing the SP2 primer and a 12-nucleotide UMI was joined to the 3' end of the cDNA by T4 RNA ligase 1. The ligation reaction was incubated at 16°C for roughly 19-24 hours. PCR2 was usually performed as a SYBR Green qPCR and halted at a preset threshold so that over-amplification would not occur. All purifications after the first were performed with Agencourt AMPure XP magnetic beads. Library amounts were measured by Qubit and library quality was assessed on a TapeStation, where the main peak was expected at around 650 bp. The pooled libraries were sequenced on an Illumina MiSeq using v2 2x251 paired-end kits, which usually yielded about 0.95-2.1 million reads per sample. Each sample was pooled at 3 to 4 nM, and about 5-8% PhiX was included to help cluster recognition. The published analysis was carried out like this. Decombinator assigned V and J genes to Demultiplexor-processed FASTQ reads by tag matching, allowing a single base-pair mismatch. UMIs were used by Collapsinator to correct both sequencing errors and frequency errors arising from PCR heterogeneity. CDR3Translator translated TCRs and extracted CDR3s from the conserved cysteine to the FGXG phenylalanine, flagging non-productive sequences. Repertoires were subsampled to equal numbers of UMI-defined TCRs before Gini, Shannon entropy and inverse Simpson indices were calculated. Within the linear range, a power law was fitted by maximum likelihood to the distributions of clonotype abundance. For one naive CD8 sample, the pipeline and MIGEC produced similar UMI counts, unique TCR numbers and clonal distributions. One analysis removed from the naive repertoire any naive TCRs that were also present in any memory subset from the same donor. Repertoires were searched for roughly 7,300 CMV-associated CDR3 sequences compiled from VDJdb and a published dataset. TCRdb reanalyzed the raw reads on its own, using fastp at Q25 for trimming and MiXCR for clone calling, and kept in-frame beta chains. Rows merge per CDR3 protein into single entries with the most common DNA and genes. TCRdb's processing, not the authors' own work, is the source of the V and J calls. This sample is represented by approximately 80,000 distinct CDR3 sequences; about 9.9% of them were singletons. 0.95% to 1.5% of the sample rests with the top ten.

Sequenced sample: naive CD8+ T cells from blood. Read against the paper, the sample's cell subset or site label means: naive T cells, CD45RA high CD27+. This sequence originates from a human donor in good health. The rearrangement joined TRBV9 to TRBJ2-7, and 9 bases in between align with TRBD2. The nucleotide sequence is given as TGTGCCAGCAGCGTAGGGACTAGCGAAGACGAGCAGTACTTC. Its protein is CASSVGTSEDEQYF.